The following is a T cell receptor beta chain sequence with its context. This clone was picked up one time. No cognate antigen has been identified for it. No qualities accompany the bases; no much larger clone lies one base away. This sample was taken from a study of cytomegalovirus exposure and HLA in healthy donors (dated by TCRdb to about 2017). Concerning the study at large: An earlier analysis of approximately 600 of the donors reported about 250 Gb of sequence data and roughly 110 million unique TCR beta sequences from about 180 million T cells. An early release that covered 640 HLA-typed donors contained approximately 320 gigabases of sequencing data and about 93 million unique TCR sequences. Among the roughly 400 genotyped donors, around 81% belonged to the genetic ancestry cluster associated with self-reported Caucasian donors. The study was designed to test whether signatures of past pathogen exposure could be identified by cataloging public T cell receptors. The study used immunosequencing to profile the T cell repertoires of 670 or so subjects and linked those repertoires to cytomegalovirus serostatus. In addition to the first cohort of hundreds of subjects, a separate validation cohort of 120 different subjects was used. To predict cytomegalovirus infection status, the study combined high-throughput TCR immunosequencing, statistical association of individual TCRs with disease status, and machine learning. A later analysis re-examined previously published TCR beta repertoires from 500 to 700 donors and added high-resolution HLA genotyping to investigate patterns of TCR occurrence. In the later analysis, no new phenotypic data were used to find candidate immune exposures; instead, reliance was placed on TCR beta sequences and their occurrence across donors. In an earlier analysis of 550 to 700 of the donors, high-throughput TCR beta sequencing was used to judge whether each TCR beta V gene segment behaved as functional or pseudogenic. Donor age, sex, ethnicity and CMV serostatus were compiled alongside the repertoire data. In a later genetic analysis, genome-wide SNP genotypes for about 65% of the roughly 700 donors were used, and that subset was treated as a discovery cohort. All discovery cohort repertoires had been generated using a single sequencing platform. HLA typing covered class I and class II loci at four-digit resolution. Typing coverage varied by locus: roughly 629-640 donors for A, B, C, DRB1 and DQB1; roughly 500 for DQA1; around 570 for DPA1; around 450 for DPB1. A handful of DR-DQ haplotypes were handled as single units for association and clustering because linkage in the cohort was strong. Across 398 genotyped donors of the cohort, an average of roughly 200,000 unique TCR beta nucleotide sequences per donor were sequenced, and roughly 20% of those sequences were non-productive. Results and caveats for the whole study, not just this receptor: The study listed 170 or so TCR beta chains as associated with cytomegalovirus. Most TCR sequences were observed very rarely across donors, whereas some public TCRs were present in many individuals. In a later analysis, several top co-occurrence clusters were reported to appear linked to parvovirus B19, influenza, CMV and Epstein-Barr virus. An earlier analysis of some 560 of the donors showed that most TCR beta V segments appeared in productive rearrangements either about 87% or about 30% of the time, which broadly matched IMGT annotations. The cohort was sequenced for TCR beta chains only, and without alpha or paired-chain data the features that could be detected were limited. Correlated functional status among segregating V segments might be attributable to linkage disequilibrium, but an unknown experimental factor could not be ruled out. A later analysis found that most CMV-associated TCR beta chains appeared HLA-restricted, with HLA associations seemingly driven largely by CMV exposure. Because some donors lacked HLA typing at each locus, the association tests relied only on the typed subset. A later analysis associated around 16,000 TCR beta sequences with specific HLA alleles at a false discovery rate of 0.05. A few of the identified cytomegalovirus-associated TCR beta chains were confirmed in vitro to be specific for cytomegalovirus antigens. A group of highly shared sequence variants was considered likely to be a technical artifact of the sequencing pipeline. About 17 rarely observed V segments, including chromosome 9 orphons, were excluded from the earlier analysis of a few hundred of the donors because counts were too low. Cytomegalovirus status was reported to be diagnosed by the classifier with high specificity and sensitivity in both the original and validation cohorts. In a later analysis, HLA-associated TCR beta chains were found to be more clonally expanded and to have lower generation probabilities than equally common non-associated chains. Sequencing depth was assumed to be roughly uniform across donors in the presence/absence analyses, though that assumption may not hold. A further reported finding was that TCR beta sequences accurately predicted the HLA-A and HLA-B alleles for most subjects in the first cohort. CMV serostatus was the only immune exposure information available for the cohort. The authors suggested that the approach could potentially be generalized to other disease states and immunological phenotypes. According to a later genetic analysis, donors in an Asian-associated ancestry cluster had fewer N-insertions in productive TCRs than the approximately 650-donor mean. According to a later analysis, TCR association rates differed among HLA loci, with DRB1 alleles showing the most associated TCRs and HLA-C alleles showing the fewest. When HLA alleles, especially DR and DQ, strongly co-occurred, attributing TCR associations to individual alleles was difficult. A later genetic analysis associated a missense DCLRE1C variant with V-gene and J-gene trimming of TCR beta chains, and an independent cohort replicated the association.

The receptor library was made with the immunoSEQ multiplex PCR assay. A mixture of 60 forward primers for TCR Vbeta segments and 13 reverse primers for TCR Jbeta segments was used in the multiplex PCR. A multiplex PCR assay on genomic DNA amplified the CDR3 region of rearranged TCR beta genes. The amplified TCR beta libraries were sequenced on the Illumina HiSeq System as 87-base-pair reads. The source study handled its data this way. A later analysis counted about 80 million unique TCR beta chains across the 640 or so repertoires, and approximately 11 million of these chains were shared by at least two donors. Raw reads were error-corrected and collapsed into unique sequences by a nearest-neighbor algorithm in which closely related sequences were merged to remove PCR and sequencing errors. V, D and J gene segments were assigned by aligning CDR3 sequences to IMGT reference sequences. For a sequence to be retained, a match of at least six nucleotides to both a V gene segment and a J gene segment was required. Rearrangements were called productive when the CDR3 lacked stop codons and stayed in frame with V and J; all others were non-productive. CDR3 was defined by IMGT convention, running from the second conserved V-encoded cysteine to the conserved J-encoded phenylalanine. In an earlier analysis of around 540 of the donors, sequences lacking an unambiguous match to a single V gene segment were excluded. In an earlier analysis of 587 of the donors, V segments were called functional above 56.7% productive rearrangements and were called segregating when the between-donor standard deviation exceeded 5%. A statistical classification framework was built for diagnosing cytomegalovirus status from the catalog of TCR beta chain sequences. In a later analysis, V and J genes were assigned by comparing TCR nucleotide sequences against IMGT/GENE-DB human TR gene sequences. A later analysis assigned CDR3 sequences and most-parsimonious VDJ recombination scenarios with the TCRdist pipeline. A later analysis defined each TCR beta chain by its CDR3 amino acid sequence plus V-gene family, and excluded reads lacking a unique V-gene family. As a way to deal with suspected cross-contamination and a sequencing artifact, a later analysis dropped 450 to 700 nucleotide sequences that were highly shared and had low generation probability. A later analysis calculated a clonal expansion index for each public chain from normalized within-repertoire ranks of inferred template counts. Generation probabilities in a later analysis came from a VDJ recombination model fitted to out-of-frame rearrangements, and those results were checked against IGoR. A later analysis scored TCR-TCR, TCR-HLA and TCR-CMV co-occurrence with hypergeometric tests, applying a repertoire-size bias correction to TCR pairs. False discovery rates were estimated in a later analysis by permuting HLA or CMV assignments 20 times. A later analysis grouped co-occurring TCRs with DBSCAN, adding TCRdist sequence similarity when clustering within HLA-allele-positive subsets. Repertoires with fewer than 30,000 or more than 120,000 public chains, plus five repertoires with anomalous nucleotide sharing, were excluded from co-occurrence clustering. Imported from immuneACCESS, the table was reduced by TCRdb to in-frame sequences with V and J called. These copies leave out some clones; in studies compared against another copy, an unresolved V gene accounts for under half, and the cause of the remainder is not known. The V and J calls and clone size were taken over from that table, and D and trimming were inferred from the DNA. The sample table records 120,000 or so clones; 72% of these occur just once. Less than 5% of the sample lies in the top ten.

In total, 666 healthy bone marrow donors made up the cohort. All cohort members were sampled while nominally healthy, although unrecorded immune exposures were likely present. The donor was CMV seronegative and belonged to the group of around 350 seronegative cohort members. A peripheral blood sample was provided by each donor, and peripheral blood mononuclear cells were used for TCR beta sequencing. The Qiagen DNeasy Blood Extraction Kit was used to extract genomic DNA from the blood cell samples. The sequenced sample was PBMCs. The TCR comes from a man younger than 45 in good health and CMV-seronegative.

The nucleotide sequence reads as follows: TGTGCCAGCAGCCCTACCCGACAAACCTACGAGCAGTACTTC. Translation gives CASSPTRQTYEQYF. The receptor chain draws on TRBV5-6 and TRBJ2-7; the D gene is not confidently resolved. The germline V gene gives CDR1 as SGHDT and CDR2 as YYEEEE. The CDR3 runs 14 residues from the cysteine to the phenylalanine. The retained sequence is limited to the CDR3, 42 bases, with the frame set at the first base. The germline ends are 13 bases apart after V is trimmed by 4 bases and J by 2 bases. The full variable domain, with segments outside the CDR3 supplied by the reference TRBV5-6 and TRBJ2-7 proteins, appears as DAGVTQSPTHLIKTRGQQVTLRCSPKSGHDTVSWYQQALGQGPQFIFQYYEEEERQRGNFPDRFSGHQFPNYSSELNVNALLLGDSALYLCASSPTRQTYEQYFGPGTRLTVT.